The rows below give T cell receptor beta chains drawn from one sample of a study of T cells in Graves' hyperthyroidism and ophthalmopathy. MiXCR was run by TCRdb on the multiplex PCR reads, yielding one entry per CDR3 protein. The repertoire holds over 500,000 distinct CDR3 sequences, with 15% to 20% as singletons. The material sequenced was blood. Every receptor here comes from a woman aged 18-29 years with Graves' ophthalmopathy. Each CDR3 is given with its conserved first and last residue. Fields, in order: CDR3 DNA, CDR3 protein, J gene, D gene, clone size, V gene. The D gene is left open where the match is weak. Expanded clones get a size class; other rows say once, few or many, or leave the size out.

DNA: TGTGCCAGCAACCCACTAGGTCCCCTAGATACGCAGTATTTT; CDR3: CASNPLGPLDTQYF; J: TRBJ2-3; D: -; size: many; V: TRBV12-3/TRBV12-4
DNA: TGCAGTGCCACTAGACAGAACTACTACGAGCAGTACTTC; CDR3: CSATRQNYYEQYF; J: TRBJ2-7; D: -; size: few; V: TRBV20-1
DNA: TGTGCCAGCAGCTTAATGGGCCATGACAGGGTGTCCCCCGGCACTGAAGCTTTCTTT; CDR3: CASSLMGHDRVSPGTEAFF; J: TRBJ1-1; D: TRBD1; size: many; V: TRBV7-8
DNA: TGTGCCAGCAGTGAAGAGTACAGCTCCTCTGGAAACACCATATATTTT; CDR3: CASSEEYSSSGNTIYF; J: TRBJ1-3; D: -; size: many; V: TRBV2
DNA: TGTGCCTGGAGTGTAGGTGGAAGTAGTGAAAAACTGTTTTTT; CDR3: CAWSVGGSSEKLFF; J: TRBJ1-4; D: -; size: many; V: TRBV30
DNA: TGTGCCAGCAGCCCCTTGTCCGGGGGGTACAATGAGCAGTTCTTC; CDR3: CASSPLSGGYNEQFF; J: TRBJ2-1; D: TRBD2; size: few; V: TRBV9
DNA: TGTGCCAGCAGTGCGAGCACAGGGGGATCCTACGAGCAGTACTTC; CDR3: CASSASTGGSYEQYF; J: TRBJ2-7; D: TRBD1; size: many; V: TRBV6-1
DNA: TGTGCCAGCACCCGCGAGGCAGGGTTCGGGAACACTGAAGCTTTCTTT; CDR3: CASTREAGFGNTEAFF; J: TRBJ1-1; D: -; size: -; V: TRBV6-1
DNA: TGTGCCTGGAGCGCCGGGACCGATGAAGCTTTCTTT; CDR3: CAWSAGTDEAFF; J: TRBJ1-1; D: -; size: many; V: TRBV30
DNA: TGTGCCAGCAGCCAAGATCTGTGGGGGCTGGGAGCTTTCTTT; CDR3: CASSQDLWGLGAFF; J: TRBJ1-1; D: -; size: -; V: TRBV4-2
DNA: TGTGCCAGCAGTTTATCCCCTCCCAGGGTCGATAGCACTGAAGCTTTCTTT; CDR3: CASSLSPPRVDSTEAFF; J: TRBJ1-1; D: -; size: many; V: TRBV27
DNA: TGTGCCAGCAGCAGAGGACTAGCGAACCAAGAGACCCAGTACTTC; CDR3: CASSRGLANQETQYF; J: TRBJ2-5; D: TRBD2; size: many; V: TRBV7-6
DNA: TGTGCCAGCAGTTTACGGGAGGCAGGTGAGCAGTTCTTC; CDR3: CASSLREAGEQFF; J: TRBJ2-1; D: TRBD2; size: -; V: TRBV28
DNA: TGTGCCAGCAGTATTCCGGGACACTACAATGAGCAGTTCTTC; CDR3: CASSIPGHYNEQFF; J: TRBJ2-1; D: -; size: -; V: TRBV6-1
DNA: TGCGCCAGCAGCCAAGAGGCGTCTTCCGGGGAGCAGTTCTTC; CDR3: CASSQEASSGEQFF; J: TRBJ2-1; D: -; size: few; V: TRBV4-3
DNA: TGTGCCTGCCACAGTCTGGGGGAAAAACTGTTTTTT; CDR3: CACHSLGEKLFF; J: TRBJ1-4; D: -; size: many; V: TRBV30
DNA: TGTGCCAGCAGCGTAGGTCCTAGCGGGGACTATGGCTACACCTTC; CDR3: CASSVGPSGDYGYTF; J: TRBJ1-2; D: -; size: few; V: TRBV9
DNA: TGCAGTGCTAGAGCCCCGTCCGAGACCCAGTACTTC; CDR3: CSARAPSETQYF; J: TRBJ2-5; D: -; size: many; V: TRBV20-1
DNA: TGCAGTGCTAGGGACAGGTCCTACTATGGCTACACCTTC; CDR3: CSARDRSYYGYTF; J: TRBJ1-2; D: TRBD1; size: -; V: TRBV20-1
DNA: TGTGCCAGCAGCCCAACGGCGCTCACTGAAGCTTTCTTT; CDR3: CASSPTALTEAFF; J: TRBJ1-1; D: -; size: few; V: TRBV9
DNA: TGTGCCAGCAAATCGGGACAGGGGACCAATCAGCCCCAGCATTTT; CDR3: CASKSGQGTNQPQHF; J: TRBJ1-5; D: TRBD1; size: -; V: TRBV6-1
DNA: TGTGCCAGCAGCAGAAGGTCGGGACGAAATGAAAAACTGTTTTTT; CDR3: CASSRRSGRNEKLFF; J: TRBJ1-4; D: -; size: many; V: TRBV28